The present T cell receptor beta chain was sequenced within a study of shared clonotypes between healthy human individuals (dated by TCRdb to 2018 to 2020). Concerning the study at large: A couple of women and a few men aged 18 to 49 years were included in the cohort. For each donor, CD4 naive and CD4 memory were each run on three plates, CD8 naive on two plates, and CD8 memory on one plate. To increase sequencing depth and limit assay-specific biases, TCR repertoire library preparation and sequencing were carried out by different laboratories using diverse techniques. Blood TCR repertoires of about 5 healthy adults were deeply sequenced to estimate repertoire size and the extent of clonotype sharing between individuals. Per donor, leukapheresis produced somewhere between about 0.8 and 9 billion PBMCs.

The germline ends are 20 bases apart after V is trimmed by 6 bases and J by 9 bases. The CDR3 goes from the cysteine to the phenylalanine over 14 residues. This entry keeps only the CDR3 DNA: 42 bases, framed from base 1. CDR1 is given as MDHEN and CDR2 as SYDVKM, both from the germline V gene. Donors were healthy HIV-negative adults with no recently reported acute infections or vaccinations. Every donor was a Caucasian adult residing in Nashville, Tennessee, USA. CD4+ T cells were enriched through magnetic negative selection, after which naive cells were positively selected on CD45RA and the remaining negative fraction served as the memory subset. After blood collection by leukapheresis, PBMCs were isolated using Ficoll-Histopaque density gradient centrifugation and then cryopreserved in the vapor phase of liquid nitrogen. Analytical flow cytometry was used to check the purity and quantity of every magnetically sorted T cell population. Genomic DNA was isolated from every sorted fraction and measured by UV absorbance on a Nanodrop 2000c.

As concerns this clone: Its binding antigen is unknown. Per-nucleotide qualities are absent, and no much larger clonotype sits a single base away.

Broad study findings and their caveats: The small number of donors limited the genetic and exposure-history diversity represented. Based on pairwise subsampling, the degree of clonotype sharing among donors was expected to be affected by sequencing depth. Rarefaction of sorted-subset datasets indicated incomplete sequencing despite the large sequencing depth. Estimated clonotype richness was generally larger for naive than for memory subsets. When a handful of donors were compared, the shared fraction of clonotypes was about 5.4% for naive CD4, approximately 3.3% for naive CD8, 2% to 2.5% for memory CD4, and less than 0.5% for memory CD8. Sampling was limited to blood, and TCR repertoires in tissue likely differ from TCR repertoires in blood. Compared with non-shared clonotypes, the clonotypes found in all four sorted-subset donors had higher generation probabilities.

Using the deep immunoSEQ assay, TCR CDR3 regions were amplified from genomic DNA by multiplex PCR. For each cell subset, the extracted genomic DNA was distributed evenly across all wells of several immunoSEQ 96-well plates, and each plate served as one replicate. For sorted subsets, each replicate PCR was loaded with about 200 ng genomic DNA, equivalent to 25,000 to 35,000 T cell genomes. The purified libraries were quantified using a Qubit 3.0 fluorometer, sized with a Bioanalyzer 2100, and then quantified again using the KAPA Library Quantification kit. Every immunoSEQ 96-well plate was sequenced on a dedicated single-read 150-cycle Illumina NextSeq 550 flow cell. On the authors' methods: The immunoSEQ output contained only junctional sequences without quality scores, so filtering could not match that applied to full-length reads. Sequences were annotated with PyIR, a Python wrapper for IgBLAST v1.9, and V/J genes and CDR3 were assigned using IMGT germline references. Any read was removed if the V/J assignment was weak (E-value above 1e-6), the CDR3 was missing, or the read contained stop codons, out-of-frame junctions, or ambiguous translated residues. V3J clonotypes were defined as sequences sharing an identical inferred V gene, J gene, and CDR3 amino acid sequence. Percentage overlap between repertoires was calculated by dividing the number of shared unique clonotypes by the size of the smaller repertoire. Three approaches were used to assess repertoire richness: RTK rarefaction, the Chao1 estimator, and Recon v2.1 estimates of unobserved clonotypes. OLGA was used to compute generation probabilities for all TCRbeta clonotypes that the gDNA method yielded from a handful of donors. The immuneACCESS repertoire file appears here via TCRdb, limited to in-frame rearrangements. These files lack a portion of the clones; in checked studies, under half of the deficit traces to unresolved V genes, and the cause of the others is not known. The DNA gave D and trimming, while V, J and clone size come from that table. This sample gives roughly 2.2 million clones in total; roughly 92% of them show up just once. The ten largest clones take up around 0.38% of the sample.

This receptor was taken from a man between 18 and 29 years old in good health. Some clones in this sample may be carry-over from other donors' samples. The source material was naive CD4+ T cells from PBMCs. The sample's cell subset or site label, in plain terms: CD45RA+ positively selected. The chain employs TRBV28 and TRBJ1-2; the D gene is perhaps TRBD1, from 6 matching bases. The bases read TGTGCCAGCAGACCACAGGGTCTCGGTCGGAGCTACACCTTC. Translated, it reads CASRPQGLGRSYTF.